The entry that follows covers one T cell receptor beta chain sequence. Measured with immunoSEQ multiplex PCR; TCRdb has only the in-frame clones, and not every one. Counted here are more than 80,000 clones, 80% to 95% occurring once; the ten biggest clones make up 6.5% to 8%. The V gene's germline CDR1 is SGHNT and CDR2 YENEEA. The CDR3 loop spans 16 amino acids. The junction had 12 bases not matched to a gene; V was cut back by 5 bases and J by 7 bases. This entry is derived from a study of blood T cell repertoires in COVID-19. Across the whole study: The United States, Italy and Spain were the sources of the acute and convalescent COVID-19 samples. From T cells, B-cell-depleted T cells, or PBMCs came the material, which was cDNA or gDNA.

The chain has TRBV11-3 and TRBJ1-3; 9 bases are shared with TRBD1. The sequence derives from a man aged 18 to 30 with COVID-19, enrolled during active disease. The sample was peripheral blood. Written as DNA, the CDR3 is TGTGCCAGCAGCGAGGGACAGGGTTCGATCGGCAACACCATATATTTT. Amino acid sequence: CASSEGQGSIGNTIYF.